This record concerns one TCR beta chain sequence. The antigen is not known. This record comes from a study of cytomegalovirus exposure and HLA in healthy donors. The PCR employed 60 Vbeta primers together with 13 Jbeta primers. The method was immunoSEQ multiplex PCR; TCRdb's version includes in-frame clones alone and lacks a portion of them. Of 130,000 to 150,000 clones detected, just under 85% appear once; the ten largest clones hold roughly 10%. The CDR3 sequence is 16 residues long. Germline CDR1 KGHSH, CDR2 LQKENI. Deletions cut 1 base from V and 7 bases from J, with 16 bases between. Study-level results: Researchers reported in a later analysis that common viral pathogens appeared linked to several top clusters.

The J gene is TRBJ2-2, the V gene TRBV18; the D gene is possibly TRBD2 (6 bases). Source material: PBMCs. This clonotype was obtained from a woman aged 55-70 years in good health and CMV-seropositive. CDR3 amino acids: CASSPRMEGRGGELFF. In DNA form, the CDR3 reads TGTGCCAGCTCACCACGTATGGAGGGCCGAGGCGGGGAGCTGTTTTTT.